This entry features one T cell receptor beta chain sequence. As originally analysed: Reference gene primer amplification in the assay estimated nucleated cell counts. Clones were sequenced by immunoSEQ multiplex PCR, and TCRdb holds only the in-frame ones, with some missing. D and trimming were read from the DNA, whereas the V and J calls and clone size are those reported in that table. The table records 45,000 to 60,000 clones, around 87% of them present only once. This sample is drawn from a study of blood T cell repertoires in COVID-19. Study-level background: Nucleic acid was either cDNA or gDNA, and it came from T cells, B-cell-depleted T cells, or PBMCs.

V shed 4 bases and J 4 bases; nucleotides not matched to a gene: 5. The germline V gene has CDR1 SGHRS and CDR2 YFSETQ. This CDR3 is built from 14 residues. The V gene is TRBV5-1, the J gene TRBJ2-7, with 10 bases aligning to TRBD1. The sample was peripheral blood. This receptor was obtained from a human donor with active COVID-19. The donor label of this sample is uncertain. The CDR3: CASSATGGGYEQYF. The CDR3 coding sequence is TGCGCCAGCAGCGCGACAGGGGGCGGGTACGAGCAGTACTTC.